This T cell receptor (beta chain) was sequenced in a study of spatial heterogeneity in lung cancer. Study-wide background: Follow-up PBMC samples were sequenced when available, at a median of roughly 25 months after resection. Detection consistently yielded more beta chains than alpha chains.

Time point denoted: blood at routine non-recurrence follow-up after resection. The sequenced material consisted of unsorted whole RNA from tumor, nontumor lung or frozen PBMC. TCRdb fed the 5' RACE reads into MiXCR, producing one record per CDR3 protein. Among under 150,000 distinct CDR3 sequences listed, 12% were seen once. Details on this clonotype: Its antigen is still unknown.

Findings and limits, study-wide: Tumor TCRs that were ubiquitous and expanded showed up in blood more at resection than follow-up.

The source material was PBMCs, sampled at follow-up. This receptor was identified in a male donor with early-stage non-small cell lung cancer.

The CDR3 DNA reads TGTGCCAGTTGTCGGGGCGGATCGGAGACCCAGTACTTC. Encoded protein: CASCRGGSETQYF. The genes are TRBV19 and TRBJ2-5; D may correspond to TRBD1 or TRBD2 (5 bases each). V was pared by 8 bases and J by 5 bases, with 15 bases between. The CDR3 is 13 residues long. Germline V CDR1 and CDR2: LNHDA, SQIVND (reference sequence). Supplemented by reference TRBV19 and TRBJ2-5, the full variable domain reads DGGITQSPKYLFRKEGQNVTLSCEQNLNHDAMYWYRQDPGQGLRLIYYSQIVNDFQKGDIAEGYSVSREKKESFPLTVTSAQKNPTAFYLCASCRGGSETQYFGPGTRLLVL.